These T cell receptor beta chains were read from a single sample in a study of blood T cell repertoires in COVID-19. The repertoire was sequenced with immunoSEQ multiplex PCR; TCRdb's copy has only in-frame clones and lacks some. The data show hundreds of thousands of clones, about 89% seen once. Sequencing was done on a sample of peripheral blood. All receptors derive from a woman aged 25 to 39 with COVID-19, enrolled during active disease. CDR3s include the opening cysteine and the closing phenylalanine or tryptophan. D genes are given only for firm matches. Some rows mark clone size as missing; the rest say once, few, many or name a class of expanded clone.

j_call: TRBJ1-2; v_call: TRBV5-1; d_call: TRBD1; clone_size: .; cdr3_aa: CASSATGTGGGYTF; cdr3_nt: TGCGCCAGCAGCGCTACCGGGACAGGCGGCGGCTACACCTTC
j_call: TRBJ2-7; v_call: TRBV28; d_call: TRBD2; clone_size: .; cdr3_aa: CASSLRTSGGGEQYF; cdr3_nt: TGTGCCAGCAGTTTACGGACTAGCGGGGGCGGCGAGCAGTACTTC
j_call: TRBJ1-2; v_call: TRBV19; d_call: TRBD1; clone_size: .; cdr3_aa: CASSRQGNGYTF; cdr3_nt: TGTGCCAGTAGCCGACAGGGAAATGGCTACACCTTC
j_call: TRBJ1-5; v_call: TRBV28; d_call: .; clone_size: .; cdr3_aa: CASSGAGGNNQPQHF; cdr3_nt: TGTGCCAGCAGTGGGGCGGGGGGTAACAATCAGCCCCAGCATTTT
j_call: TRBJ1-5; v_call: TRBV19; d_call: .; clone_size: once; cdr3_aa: CASSIRQGVNQPQHF; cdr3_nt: TGTGCCAGTAGTATTAGGCAGGGCGTCAATCAGCCCCAGCATTTT
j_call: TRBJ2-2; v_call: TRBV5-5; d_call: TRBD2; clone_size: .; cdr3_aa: CASSSQRESIFTGELFF; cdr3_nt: TGTGCCAGCAGCTCGCAGCGGGAGTCCATTTTCACCGGGGAGCTGTTTTTT
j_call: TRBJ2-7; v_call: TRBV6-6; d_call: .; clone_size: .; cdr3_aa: CASSQIDRSKQYF; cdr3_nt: TGTGCCAGCAGCCAGATCGACAGGAGCAAGCAGTACTTC
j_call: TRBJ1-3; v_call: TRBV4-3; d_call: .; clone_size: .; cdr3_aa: CASSQDTGGSGNTIYF; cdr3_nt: TGCGCCAGCAGCCAAGATACGGGGGGTTCCGGAAACACCATATATTTT
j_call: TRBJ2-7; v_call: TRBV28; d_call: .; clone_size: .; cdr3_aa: CASSPEGSYEQYF; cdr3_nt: TGTGCCAGCAGTCCCGAGGGCTCCTACGAGCAGTACTTC
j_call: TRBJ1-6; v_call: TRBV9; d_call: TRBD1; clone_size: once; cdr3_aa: CASSQTGGSYNSPLHF; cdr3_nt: TGTGCCAGCAGCCAGACAGGGGGCTCCTATAATTCACCCCTCCACTTT
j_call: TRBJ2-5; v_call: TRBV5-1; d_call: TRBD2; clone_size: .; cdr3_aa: CASSLGLAGVMETQYF; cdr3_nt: TGCGCCAGCAGCTTGGGACTAGCGGGAGTGATGGAGACCCAGTACTTC
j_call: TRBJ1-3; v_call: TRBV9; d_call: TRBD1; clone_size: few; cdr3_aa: CASSGGGTDSGNTIYF; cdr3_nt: TGTGCCAGCAGCGGAGGTGGGACAGACTCTGGAAACACCATATATTTT
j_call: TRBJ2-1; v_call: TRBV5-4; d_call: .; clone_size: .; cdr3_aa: CASSLPGGHYNEQFF; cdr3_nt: TGTGCCAGCAGCTTGCCGGGGGGCCACTACAATGAGCAGTTCTTC
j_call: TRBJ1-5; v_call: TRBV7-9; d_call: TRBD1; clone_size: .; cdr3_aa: CASSAQGARQPQHF; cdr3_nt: TGTGCCAGCAGCGCACAGGGGGCGCGACAGCCCCAGCATTTT
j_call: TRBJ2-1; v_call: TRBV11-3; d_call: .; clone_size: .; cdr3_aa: CASSLEGPRDNEQFF; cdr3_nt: TGTGCCAGCAGCTTGGAGGGACCGAGGGACAATGAGCAGTTCTTC
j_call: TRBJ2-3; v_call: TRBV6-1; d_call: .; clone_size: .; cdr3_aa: CASSERPRGEGSPDTQYF; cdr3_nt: TGTGCCAGCAGTGAACGACCCAGGGGCGAGGGGTCCCCAGATACGCAGTATTTT
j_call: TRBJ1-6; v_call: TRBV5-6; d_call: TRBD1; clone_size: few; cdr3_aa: CASSSKGGSGNSPLHF; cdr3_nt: TGTGCCAGCAGCTCAAAAGGGGGCTCGGGAAATTCACCCCTCCACTTT